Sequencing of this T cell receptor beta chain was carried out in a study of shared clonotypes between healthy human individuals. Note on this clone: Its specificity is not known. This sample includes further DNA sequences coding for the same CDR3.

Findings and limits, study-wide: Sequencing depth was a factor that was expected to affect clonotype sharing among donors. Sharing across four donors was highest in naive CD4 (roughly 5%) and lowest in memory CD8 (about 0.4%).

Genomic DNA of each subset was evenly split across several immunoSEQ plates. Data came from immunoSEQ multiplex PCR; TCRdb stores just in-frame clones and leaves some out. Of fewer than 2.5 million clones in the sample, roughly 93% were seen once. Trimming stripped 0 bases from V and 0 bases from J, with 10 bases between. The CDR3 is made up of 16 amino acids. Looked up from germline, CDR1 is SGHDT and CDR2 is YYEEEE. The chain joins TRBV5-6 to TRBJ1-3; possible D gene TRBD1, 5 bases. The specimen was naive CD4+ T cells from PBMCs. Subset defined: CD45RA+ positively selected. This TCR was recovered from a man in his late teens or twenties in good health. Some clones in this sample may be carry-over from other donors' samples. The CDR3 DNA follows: TGTGCCAGCAGCTTGGCCGGGGCCTTCTCTGGAAACACCATATATTTT. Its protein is CASSLAGAFSGNTIYF.